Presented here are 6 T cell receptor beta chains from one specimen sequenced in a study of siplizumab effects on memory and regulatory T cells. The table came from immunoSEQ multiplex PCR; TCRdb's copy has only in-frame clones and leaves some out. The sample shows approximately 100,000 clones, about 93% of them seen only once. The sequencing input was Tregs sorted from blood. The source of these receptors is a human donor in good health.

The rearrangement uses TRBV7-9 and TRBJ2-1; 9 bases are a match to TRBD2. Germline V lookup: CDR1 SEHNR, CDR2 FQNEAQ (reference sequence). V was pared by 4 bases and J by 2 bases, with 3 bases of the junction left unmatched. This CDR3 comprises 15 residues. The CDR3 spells CASSSGLAPYNEQFF. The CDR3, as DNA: TGTGCCAGCAGCTCGGGACTAGCCCCCTACAATGAGCAGTTCTTC.

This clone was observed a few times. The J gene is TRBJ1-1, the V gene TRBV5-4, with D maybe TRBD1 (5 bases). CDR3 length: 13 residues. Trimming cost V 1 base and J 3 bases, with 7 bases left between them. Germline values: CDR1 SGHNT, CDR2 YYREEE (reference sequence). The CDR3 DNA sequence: TGTGCCAGCAGCTTGCAGGGAGACACTGAAGCTTTCTTT. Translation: CASSLQGDTEAFF.

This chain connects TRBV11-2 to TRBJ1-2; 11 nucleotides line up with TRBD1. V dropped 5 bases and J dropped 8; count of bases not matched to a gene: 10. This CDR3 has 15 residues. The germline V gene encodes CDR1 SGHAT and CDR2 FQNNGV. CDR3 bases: TGTGCCAGCAGCCCCCTTAGGACAGGGGGCGACGGCTACACCTTC. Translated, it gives CASSPLRTGGDGYTF.

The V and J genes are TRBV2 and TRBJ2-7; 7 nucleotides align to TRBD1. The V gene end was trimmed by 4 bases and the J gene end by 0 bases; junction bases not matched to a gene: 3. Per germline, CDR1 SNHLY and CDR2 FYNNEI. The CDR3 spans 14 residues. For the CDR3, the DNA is TGTGCCAGCAGTGTCGACAGGGCCTCCTACGAGCAGTACTTC. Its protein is CASSVDRASYEQYF.

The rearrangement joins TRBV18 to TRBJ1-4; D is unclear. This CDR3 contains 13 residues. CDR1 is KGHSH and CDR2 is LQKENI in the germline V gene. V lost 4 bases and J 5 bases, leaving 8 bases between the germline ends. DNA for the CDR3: TGTGCCAGCTCACGAAATTTGAATGAAAAACTGTTTTTT. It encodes CASSRNLNEKLFF.

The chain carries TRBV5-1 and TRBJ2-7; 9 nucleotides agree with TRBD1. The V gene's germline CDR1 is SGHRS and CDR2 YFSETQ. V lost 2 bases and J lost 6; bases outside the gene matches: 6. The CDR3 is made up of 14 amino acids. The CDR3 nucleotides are TGCGCCAGCAGCTTCCGGGACAGGGTAGGCGAGCAGTACTTC. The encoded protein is CASSFRDRVGEQYF. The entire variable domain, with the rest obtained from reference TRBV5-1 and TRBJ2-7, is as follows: KAGVTQTPRYLIKTRGQQVTLSCSPISGHRSVSWYQQTPGQGLQFLFEYFSETQRNKGNFPGRFSGRQFSNSRSEMNVSTLELGDSALYLCASSFRDRVGEQYFGPGTRLTVT.